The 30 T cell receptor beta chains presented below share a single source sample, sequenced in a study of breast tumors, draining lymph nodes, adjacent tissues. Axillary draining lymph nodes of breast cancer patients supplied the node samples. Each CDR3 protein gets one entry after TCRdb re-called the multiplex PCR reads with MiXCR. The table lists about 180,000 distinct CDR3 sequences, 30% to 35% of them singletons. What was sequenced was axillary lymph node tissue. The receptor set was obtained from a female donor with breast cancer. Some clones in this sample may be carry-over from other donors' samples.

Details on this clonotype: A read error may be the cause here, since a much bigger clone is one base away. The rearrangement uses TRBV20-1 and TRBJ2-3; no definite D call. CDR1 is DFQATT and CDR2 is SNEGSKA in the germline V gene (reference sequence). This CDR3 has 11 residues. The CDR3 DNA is TGCAGTGCTTTCATATTAGATACGCAGTCTTTT. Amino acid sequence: CSAFILDTQSF.

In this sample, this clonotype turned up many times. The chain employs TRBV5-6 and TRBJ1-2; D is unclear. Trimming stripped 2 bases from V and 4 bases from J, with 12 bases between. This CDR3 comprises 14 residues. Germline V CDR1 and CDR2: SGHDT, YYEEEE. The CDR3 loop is CASSLVRPSYGYTF. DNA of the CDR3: TGTGCCAGCAGCTTAGTCAGGCCCTCCTATGGCTACACCTTC.

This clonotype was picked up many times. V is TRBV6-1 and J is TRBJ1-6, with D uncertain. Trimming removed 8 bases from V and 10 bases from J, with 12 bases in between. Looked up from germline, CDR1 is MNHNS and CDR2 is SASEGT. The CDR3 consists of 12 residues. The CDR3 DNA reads TGTGCCAGCGGCGACCCCAAGTCACCCCTCCACTTT. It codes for CASGDPKSPLHF.

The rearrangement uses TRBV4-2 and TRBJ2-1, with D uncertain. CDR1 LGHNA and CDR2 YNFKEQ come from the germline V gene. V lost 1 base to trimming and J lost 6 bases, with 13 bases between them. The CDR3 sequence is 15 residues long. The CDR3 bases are TGTGCCAGCAGCCAAGGTTACACGAGAGGCAATGAGCAGTTCTTC. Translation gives CASSQGYTRGNEQFF.

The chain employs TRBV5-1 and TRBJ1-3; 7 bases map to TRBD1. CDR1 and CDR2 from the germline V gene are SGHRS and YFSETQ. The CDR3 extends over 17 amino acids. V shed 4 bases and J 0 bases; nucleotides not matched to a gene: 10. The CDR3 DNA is TGCGCCAGCAGCGCCGCTCAGGGGACAGACTCTGGAAACACCATATATTTT. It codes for CASSAAQGTDSGNTIYF.

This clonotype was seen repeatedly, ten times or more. The DNA for the CDR3 is TGTGCCAGCAGCGTTAGGCAGGGGGTCGCCGGGGAGCTGTTTTTT. It codes for CASSVRQGVAGELFF. The chain recombines TRBV9 with TRBJ2-2; 7 bases are a match to TRBD1. The CDR3 is 15 amino acids. The V segment lost 2 bases and the J segment 6 bases; nucleotides outside the gene matches: 7. Germline V CDR1 and CDR2: SGDLS, YYNGEE. The full variable domain, its missing parts supplied by reference TRBV9 and TRBJ2-2, is DSGVTQTPKHLITATGQRVTLRCSPRSGDLSVYWYQQSLDQGLQFLIQYYNGEERAKGNILERFSAQQFPDLHSELNLSSLELGDSALYFCASSVRQGVAGELFFGEGSRLTVL.

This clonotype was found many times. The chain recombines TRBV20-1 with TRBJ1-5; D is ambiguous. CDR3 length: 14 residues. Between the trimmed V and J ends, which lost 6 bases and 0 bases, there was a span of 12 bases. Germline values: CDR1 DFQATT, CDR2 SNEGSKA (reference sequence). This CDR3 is CSASPFHSNQPQHF. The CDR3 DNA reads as TGCAGTGCGAGTCCATTCCATAGCAATCAGCCCCAGCATTTT.

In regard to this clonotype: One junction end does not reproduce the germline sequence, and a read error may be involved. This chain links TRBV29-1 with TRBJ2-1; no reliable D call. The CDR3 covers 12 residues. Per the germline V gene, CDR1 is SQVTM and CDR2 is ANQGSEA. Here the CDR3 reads CGVEEASNEQFF. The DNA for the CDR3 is TGCGGCGTTGAAGAGGCTAGTAACGAGCAGTTCTTC.

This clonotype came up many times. CDR3 sequence reads: CARGRTGQHNSPLHF. Written as DNA, the CDR3 is TGTGCCAGGGGAAGGACGGGACAGCATAATTCACCCCTCCACTTT. The chain links TRBV2 to TRBJ1-6; 7 bases are a match to TRBD1. Germline V gene sequence: CDR1 SNHLY, CDR2 FYNNEI. J lost 5 bases, V lost 9 bases, and 10 bases had no gene match. The CDR3 is 15 residues long.

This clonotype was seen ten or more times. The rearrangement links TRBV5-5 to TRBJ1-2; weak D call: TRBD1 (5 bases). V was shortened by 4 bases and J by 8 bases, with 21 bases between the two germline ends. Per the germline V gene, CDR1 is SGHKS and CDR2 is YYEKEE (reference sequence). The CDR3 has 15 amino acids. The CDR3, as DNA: TGTGCCAGCAGCACGAGAACAGGCCCAGCTGGGGGCTACACCTTC. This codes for CASSTRTGPAGGYTF.

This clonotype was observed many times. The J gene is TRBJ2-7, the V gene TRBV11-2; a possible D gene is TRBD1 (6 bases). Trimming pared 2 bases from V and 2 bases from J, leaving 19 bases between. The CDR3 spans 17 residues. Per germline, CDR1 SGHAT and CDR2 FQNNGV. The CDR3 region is CASSLMDIKWTAYEQYF. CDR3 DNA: TGTGCCAGCAGCTTAATGGACATTAAATGGACAGCCTACGAGCAGTACTTC.

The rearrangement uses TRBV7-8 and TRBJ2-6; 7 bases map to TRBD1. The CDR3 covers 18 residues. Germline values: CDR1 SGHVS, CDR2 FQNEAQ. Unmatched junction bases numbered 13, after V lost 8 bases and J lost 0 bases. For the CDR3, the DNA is TGTGCCAGCGGCCCTAGACAGGGTACGTGCTCTGGGGCCAACGTCCTGACTTTC. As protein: CASGPRQGTCSGANVLTF.

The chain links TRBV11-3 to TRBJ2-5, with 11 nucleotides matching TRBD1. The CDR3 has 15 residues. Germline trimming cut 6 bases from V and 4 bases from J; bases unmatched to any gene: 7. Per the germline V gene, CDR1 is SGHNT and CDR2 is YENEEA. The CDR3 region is CASRPGQGAGETQYF. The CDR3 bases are TGTGCCAGCAGGCCCGGACAGGGGGCTGGAGAGACCCAGTACTTC.

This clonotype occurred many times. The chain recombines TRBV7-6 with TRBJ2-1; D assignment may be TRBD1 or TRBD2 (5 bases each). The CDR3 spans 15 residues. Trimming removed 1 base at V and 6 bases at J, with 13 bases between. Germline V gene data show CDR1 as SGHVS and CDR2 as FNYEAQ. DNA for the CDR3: TGTGCCAGCAGCTTAGTCTCTAGGGACGTCAATGAGCAGTTCTTC. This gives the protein CASSLVSRDVNEQFF.

The CDR3 DNA reads TGTGCCAGTAGTCCCCCGGGGGCAGAGACCCAGTACTTC. This gives the protein CASSPPGAETQYF. The chain couples TRBV19 to TRBJ2-5; either TRBD1 or TRBD2 may fit D (6 bases each). Germline CDR1 LNHDA, CDR2 SQIVND (reference sequence). This CDR3 is 13 amino acids long. Trimming removed 5 bases at V and 4 bases at J, with 11 bases between.

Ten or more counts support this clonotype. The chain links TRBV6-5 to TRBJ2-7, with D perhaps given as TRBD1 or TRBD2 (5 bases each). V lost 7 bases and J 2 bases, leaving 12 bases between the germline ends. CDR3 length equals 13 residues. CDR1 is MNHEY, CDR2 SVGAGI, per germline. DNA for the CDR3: TGTGCCAGCACCTCCGGGACCACCTACGAGCAGTACTTC. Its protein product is CASTSGTTYEQYF.

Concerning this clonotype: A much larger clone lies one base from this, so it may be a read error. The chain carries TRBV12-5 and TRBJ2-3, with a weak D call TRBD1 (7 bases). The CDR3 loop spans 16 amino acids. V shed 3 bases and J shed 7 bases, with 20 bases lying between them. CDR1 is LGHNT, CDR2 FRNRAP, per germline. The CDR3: CASGFGGTVRWNTQYF. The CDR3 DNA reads TGTGCTAGTGGTTTCGGCGGGACAGTAAGATGGAATACGCAGTATTTT.

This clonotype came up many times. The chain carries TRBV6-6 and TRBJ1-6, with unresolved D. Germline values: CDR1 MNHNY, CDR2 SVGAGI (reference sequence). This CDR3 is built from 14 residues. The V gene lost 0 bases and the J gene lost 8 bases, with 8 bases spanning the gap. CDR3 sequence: CASSYSYRDSPLHF. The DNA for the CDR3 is TGTGCCAGCAGTTACTCGTATAGAGATTCACCCCTCCACTTT.

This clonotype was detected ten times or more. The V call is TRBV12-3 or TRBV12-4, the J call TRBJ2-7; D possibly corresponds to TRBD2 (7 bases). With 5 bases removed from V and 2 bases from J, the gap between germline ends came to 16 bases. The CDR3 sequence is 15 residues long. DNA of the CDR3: TGTGCCAGCAGTGGCCAAGGGGGGGCCGCCTACGAGCAGTACTTC. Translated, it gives CASSGQGGAAYEQYF.

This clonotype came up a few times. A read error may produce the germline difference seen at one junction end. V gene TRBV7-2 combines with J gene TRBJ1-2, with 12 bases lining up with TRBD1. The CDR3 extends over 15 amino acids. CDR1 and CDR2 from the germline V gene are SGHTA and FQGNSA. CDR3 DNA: TGTGCCAGCAGCTTAGATGGGACAGGGGGCTATGGCTACCCCTTC. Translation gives CASSLDGTGGYGYPF. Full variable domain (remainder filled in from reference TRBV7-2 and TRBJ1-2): GAGVSQSPSNKVTEKGKDVELRCDPISGHTALYWYRQSLGQGLEFLIYFQGNSAPDKSGLPSDRFSAERTGGSVSTLTIQRTQQEDSAVYLCASSLDGTGGYGYPFGSGTRLTVV.

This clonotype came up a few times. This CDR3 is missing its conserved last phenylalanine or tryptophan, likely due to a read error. This CDR3 is CASSPRTSGGQETQYS. The CDR3 bases are TGTGCCAGTAGTCCCCGGACTAGCGGGGGGCAAGAGACCCAGTACTCC. The chain employs TRBV19 and TRBJ2-5; 14 positions match TRBD2. The length of the CDR3 is 16 residues. Germline CDR1 and CDR2: LNHDA and SQIVND (reference sequence). After removal of 5 bases from V and 2 bases from J, the junction contained 4 bases not matched to a gene.

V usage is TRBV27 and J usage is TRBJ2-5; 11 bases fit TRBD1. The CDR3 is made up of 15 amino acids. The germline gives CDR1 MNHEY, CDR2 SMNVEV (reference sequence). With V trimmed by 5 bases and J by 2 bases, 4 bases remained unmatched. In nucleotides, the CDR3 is TGTGCCAGCAGTCAAGGGGACAGGGGGCAAGAGACCCAGTACTTC. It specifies CASSQGDRGQETQYF.

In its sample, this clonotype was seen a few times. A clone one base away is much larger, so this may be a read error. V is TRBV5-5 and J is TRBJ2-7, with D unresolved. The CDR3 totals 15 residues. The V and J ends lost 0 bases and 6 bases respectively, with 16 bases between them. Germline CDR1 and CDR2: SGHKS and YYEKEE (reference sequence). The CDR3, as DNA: TGTGCCAGCAGCTTGGAGGCTACCGCTCTTAGCGAGCAGTACTTC. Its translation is CASSLEATALSEQYF.

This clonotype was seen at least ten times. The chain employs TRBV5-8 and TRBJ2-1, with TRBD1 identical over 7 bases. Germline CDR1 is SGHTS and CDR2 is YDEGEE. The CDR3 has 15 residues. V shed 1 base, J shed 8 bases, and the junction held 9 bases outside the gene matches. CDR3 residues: CASSLRGGPFHEQFF. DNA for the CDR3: TGTGCCAGCAGCTTGAGAGGGGGCCCCTTTCATGAGCAGTTCTTC.

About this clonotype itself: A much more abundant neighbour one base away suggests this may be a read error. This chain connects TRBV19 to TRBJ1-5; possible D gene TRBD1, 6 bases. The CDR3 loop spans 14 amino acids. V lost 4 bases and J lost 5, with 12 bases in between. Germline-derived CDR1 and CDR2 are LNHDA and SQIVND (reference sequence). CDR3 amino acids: CASSRVGGYQPQHF. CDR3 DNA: TGTGCCAGTAGTAGGGTGGGGGGCTATCAGCCCCAGCATTTT. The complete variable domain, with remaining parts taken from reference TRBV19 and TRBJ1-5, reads DGGITQSPKYLFRKEGQNVTLSCEQNLNHDAMYWYRQDPGQGLRLIYYSQIVNDFQKGDIAEGYSVSREKKESFPLTVTSAQKNPTAFYLCASSRVGGYQPQHFGDGTRLSIL.

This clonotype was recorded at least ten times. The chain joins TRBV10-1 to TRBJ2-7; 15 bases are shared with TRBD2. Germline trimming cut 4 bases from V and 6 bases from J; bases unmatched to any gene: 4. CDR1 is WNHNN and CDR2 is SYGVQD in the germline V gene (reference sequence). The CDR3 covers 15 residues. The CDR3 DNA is TGCGCCAGCAGTGGAAAGGGACTAGCGGGGGGCGAGCAGTACTTC. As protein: CASSGKGLAGGEQYF.

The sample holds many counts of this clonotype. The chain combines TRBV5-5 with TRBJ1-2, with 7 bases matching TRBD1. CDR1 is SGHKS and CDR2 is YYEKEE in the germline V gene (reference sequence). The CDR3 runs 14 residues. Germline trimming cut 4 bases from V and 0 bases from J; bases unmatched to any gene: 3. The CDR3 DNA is TGTGCCAGCAGCAGGACAGGAGCTAACTATGGCTACACCTTC. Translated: CASSRTGANYGYTF. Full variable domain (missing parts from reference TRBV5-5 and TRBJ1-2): DAGVTQSPTHLIKTRGQQVTLRCSPISGHKSVSWYQQVLGQGPQFIFQYYEKEERGRGNFPDRFSARQFPNYSSELNVNALLLGDSALYLCASSRTGANYGYTFGSGTRLTVV.

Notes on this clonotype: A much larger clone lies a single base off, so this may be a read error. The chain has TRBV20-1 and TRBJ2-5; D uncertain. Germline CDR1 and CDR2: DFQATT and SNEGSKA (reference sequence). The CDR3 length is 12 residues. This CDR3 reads CSADGVQETPYF. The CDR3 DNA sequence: TGCAGTGCCGACGGAGTCCAAGAGACCCCGTACTTC.

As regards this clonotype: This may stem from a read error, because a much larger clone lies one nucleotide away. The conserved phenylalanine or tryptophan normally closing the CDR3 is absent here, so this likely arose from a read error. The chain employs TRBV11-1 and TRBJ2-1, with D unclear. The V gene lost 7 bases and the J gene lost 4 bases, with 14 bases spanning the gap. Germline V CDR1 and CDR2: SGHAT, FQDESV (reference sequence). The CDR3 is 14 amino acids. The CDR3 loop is CASNLRADYNEQFL. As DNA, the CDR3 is TGTGCCAGCAACCTTCGGGCCGATTACAATGAGCAGTTCCTC.

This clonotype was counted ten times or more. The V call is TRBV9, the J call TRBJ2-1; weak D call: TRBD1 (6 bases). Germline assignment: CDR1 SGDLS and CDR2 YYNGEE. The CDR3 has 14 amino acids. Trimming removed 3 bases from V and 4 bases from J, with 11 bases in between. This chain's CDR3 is CASSGTERYNEQFF. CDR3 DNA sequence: TGTGCCAGCAGCGGGACAGAACGTTACAATGAGCAGTTCTTC.